The text below deals with one TCR beta chain. Its antigen is not identified. The V gene's germline CDR1 is WSHSY and CDR2 SAAADI. CDR3 size: 15 residues. V was trimmed by 6 bases and J by 3 bases, leaving 12 bases between them. Generated by immunoSEQ multiplex PCR, the TCRdb table keeps only in-frame clones and is missing some. This sample yields about 680,000 clones, of which around 92% are seen a single time; over 1.3% belongs to the top ten. The record originates from a study of Ad26.COV2.S vaccination and SARS-CoV-2 variants. Study summary: In the COV1001 trial, the donor was in the Ad26.COV2.S arm. Broader study findings: Those who received vaccine or placebo ended up with similar non-spike TCR breadth.

The treatment: around 19 received Ad26.COV2.S at low or high dose, single or two shots; 5 received placebo; per-sample allocation not given. Samples were taken on day 63 after the first vaccine or placebo injection. Donation came from an adult in Boston who was aged 18-55 years. The sequence derives from a person between 18 and 59 years old who received the Ad26.COV2.S COVID-19 vaccine or a placebo. Sequencing used peripheral blood, obtained in a trial of Ad26.COV2.S vaccine versus placebo. The genes are TRBV10-2 and TRBJ2-6; the D is unclear. The CDR3 protein is CASRGTQFGANVLTF. The DNA of the CDR3 is TGCGCCAGCAGGGGAACGCAGTTTGGGGCCAACGTCCTGACTTTC.